This note documents a single TCR beta chain sequence. Antigen: not known. This CDR3 region has 15 residues. The junction had 11 bases not matched to a gene; V was cut back by 2 bases and J by 6 bases. CDR1 SGHNT and CDR2 YYREEE come from the germline V gene (reference sequence). The data derive from a study of cytomegalovirus exposure and HLA in healthy donors. Notes on the study in general: It was reported that the classifier diagnosed cytomegalovirus status with high specificity and sensitivity in both the original and validation cohorts. The study listed around 150 cytomegalovirus-associated TCR beta chains. In a later analysis, first-cohort TCR clusters were found to tend to co-occur in the roughly 120 validation repertoires.

The donors were members of the validation cohort comprising about 130 subjects, separate from the roughly 690-subject first cohort. Here immunoSEQ multiplex PCR was the method, and the copy in TCRdb shows in-frame clones only, minus some. Here the sample spans about 360,000 clones, roughly 88% being singletons. The TCR sequence derives from a woman aged 18-29 years in good health and CMV-seronegative. This chain uses TRBV5-4 with TRBJ2-7; 7 bases map to TRBD2. The specimen was PBMCs. The CDR3 DNA reads as TGTGCCAGCAGCTTCCGCGGGGGATCCTCCCCCGAGCAGTACTTC. Its translation is CASSFRGGSSPEQYF. Based on the CDR3 plus reference TRBV5-4 and TRBJ2-7, the full variable domain is ETGVTQSPTHLIKTRGQQVTLRCSSQSGHNTVSWYQQALGQGPQFIFQYYREEENGRGNFPPRFSGLQFPNYSSELNVNALELDDSALYLCASSFRGGSSPEQYFGPGTRLTVT.